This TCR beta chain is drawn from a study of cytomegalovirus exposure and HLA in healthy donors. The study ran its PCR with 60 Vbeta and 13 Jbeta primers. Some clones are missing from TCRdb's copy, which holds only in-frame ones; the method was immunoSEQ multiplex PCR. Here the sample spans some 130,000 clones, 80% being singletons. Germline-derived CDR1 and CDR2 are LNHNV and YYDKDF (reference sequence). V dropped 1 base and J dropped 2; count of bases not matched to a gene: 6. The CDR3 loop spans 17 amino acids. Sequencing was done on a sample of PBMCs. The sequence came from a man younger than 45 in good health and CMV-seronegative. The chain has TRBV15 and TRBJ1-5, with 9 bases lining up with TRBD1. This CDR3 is CATSRGGQGWGNQPQHF. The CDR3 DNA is TGTGCCACCAGCAGAGGGGGACAGGGCTGGGGCAATCAGCCCCAGCATTTT.